The present T cell receptor beta chain was sequenced within a study of human T cells and chemical hapten exposure. Time point: patch test 3, about 24 weeks after DPC sensitization. The treatment: therapeutic diphenylcyclopropenone sensitization with weekly scalp DPC. Non-pregnant alopecia patients aged 18 to 70, suitable for DPC therapy. Study-level results: Expanded TCR counts at PT1 went up together with patch test score, a positive correlation. Versus controls, expanded TCRs had significantly more large CDR3 similarity clusters.

In this sample, this clonotype turned up many times. Its antigen is currently unknown. Trimming removed 3 bases from V and 8 bases from J; junction bases left unmatched: 9. This CDR3 region has 14 residues. From germline, CDR1 is DFQATT and CDR2 SNEGSKA (reference sequence). Individual cDNA molecules received unique molecular identifiers in the library. Each CDR3 protein gets one entry after TCRdb re-called the RACE reads with MiXCR. This table has 82,000 or so distinct CDR3 sequences, 10% to 15% appearing once. This clonotype originated in a woman aged 50 to 65 with alopecia areata. Some clones in this sample may be carry-over from other donors' samples. The sequenced sample was whole blood, obtained in connection with sensitization to the hapten diphenylcyclopropenone (DPC). The chain employs TRBV20-1 and TRBJ1-4, with 7 bases that match TRBD1. The CDR3 nucleotides are TGCAGTGCTAGTTTGACAGGGCGAATGGAAAAACTGTTTTTT. Residues: CSASLTGRMEKLFF.